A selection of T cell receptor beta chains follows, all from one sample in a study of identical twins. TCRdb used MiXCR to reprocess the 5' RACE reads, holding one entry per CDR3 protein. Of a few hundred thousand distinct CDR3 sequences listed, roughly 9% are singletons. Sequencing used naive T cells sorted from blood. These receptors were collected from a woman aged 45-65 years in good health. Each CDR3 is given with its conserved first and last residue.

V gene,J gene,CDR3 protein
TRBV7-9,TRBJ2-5,CASSSRLRTQYF
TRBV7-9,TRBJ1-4,CASSFPVEEKLFF
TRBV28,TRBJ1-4,CASSPGGRGQEKLFF
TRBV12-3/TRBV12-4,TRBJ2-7,CASSLGGLAGEQYF
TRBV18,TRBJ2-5,CASSPDRGHQETQYF
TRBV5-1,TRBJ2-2,CASSSGTDSTGELFF
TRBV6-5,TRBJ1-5,CASSRGTADQPQHF
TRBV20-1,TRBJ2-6,CSARDQVAGASGANVLTF
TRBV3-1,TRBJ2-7,CASRRSGSPYEQYF
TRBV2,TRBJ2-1,CASRDGGYNEQFF
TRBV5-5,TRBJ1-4,CASSWTGEKLFF
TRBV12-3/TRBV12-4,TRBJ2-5,CASSTGTSQETQYF
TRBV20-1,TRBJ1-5,CSASGARNFNQPQHF
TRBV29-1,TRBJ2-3,CSVTGDTQYF
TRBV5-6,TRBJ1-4,CASSMTGGLSKLFF
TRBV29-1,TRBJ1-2,CSAKTRRPKNYGYTF
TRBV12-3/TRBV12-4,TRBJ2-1,CASSSGQGLTYNEQFF
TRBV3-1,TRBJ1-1,CASSHRRSYTEAFF
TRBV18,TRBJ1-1,CASEGSTEAFF
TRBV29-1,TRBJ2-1,CSVDPLAGGLAGTIYNEQFF
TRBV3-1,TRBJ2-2,CASAGGGFPTGELFF
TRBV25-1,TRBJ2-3,CASGFTDTQYF
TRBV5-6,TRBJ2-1,CASRSLAGDGGGEQFF
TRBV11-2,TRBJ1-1,CASSLDPGTRAFF
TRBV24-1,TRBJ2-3,CATSDYGTVPYF
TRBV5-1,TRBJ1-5,CASSLPGGPQHF
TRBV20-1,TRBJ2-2,CSARGLAGGPVGELFF
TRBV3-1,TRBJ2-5,CASSQDTARETQYF
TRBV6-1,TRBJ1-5,CASSDSGNQPQHF
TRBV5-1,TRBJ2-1,CASELQGDGSYNEQFF
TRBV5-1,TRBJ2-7,CASSISGRSYEQYF
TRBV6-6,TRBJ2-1,CASSYGTSGGLFEFF
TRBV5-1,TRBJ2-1,CASSLYRLAGPYNEQFF
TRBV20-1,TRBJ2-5,CSASVLAGDQETQYF
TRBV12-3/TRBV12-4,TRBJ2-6,CASSLLGTLSGANVLTF
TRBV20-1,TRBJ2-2,CSARGGETPARELFF
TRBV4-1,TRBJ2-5,CASSQAPIKETQYF
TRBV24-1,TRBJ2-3,CATSDLAENTQYF
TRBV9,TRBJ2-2,CASSSGTTSTGELFF
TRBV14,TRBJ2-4,CASSQGRAKNIQYF
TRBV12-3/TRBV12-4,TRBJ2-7,CASSLSGTPSHEQYF
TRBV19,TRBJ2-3,CAVNGGLSDTQYF
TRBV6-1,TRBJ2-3,CATGQGLASTDTQYF
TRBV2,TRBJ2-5,CASSEALEETQYF
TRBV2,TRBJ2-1,CASSPGTSGPMGYNEQFF